Listed below are T cell receptor beta chains from one sample, sequenced in a study of PD-1 blockade in classical Hodgkin lymphoma. Assay: immunoSEQ multiplex PCR; the TCRdb copy retains only in-frame clones and omits some. Among 98,000 or so clones, approximately 90% were seen once, and the ten largest hold about 20%. The material was peripheral blood mononuclear cells (PBMCs), obtained before the second cycle of nivolumab. The receptors shown here come from a human donor with classical Hodgkin lymphoma. CDR3s include the opening cysteine and the closing phenylalanine or tryptophan. The D gene is left open where the match is weak. The size field is filled for only some rows; it gives once, few, many or a size class.

v_call	d_call	j_call	cdr3_length	clone_size	cdr3_aa	cdr3_nt
TRBV4-1	-	TRBJ1-4	12	-	CASSQVGEKLFF	TGCGCCAGCAGCCAAGTGGGTGAAAAACTGTTTTTT
TRBV4-3	-	TRBJ2-3	17	-	CASSQGVPGSPPDTQYF	TGCGCCAGCAGCCAAGGGGTCCCAGGGTCGCCTCCAGATACGCAGTATTTT
TRBV18	TRBD2	TRBJ2-1	14	-	CATFGRRSYNEQFF	TGTGCCACCTTCGGGAGGAGGTCCTACAATGAGCAGTTCTTC
TRBV5-1	-	TRBJ1-6	15	-	CASSFEGNIHSPLHF	TGCGCCAGCAGCTTTGAAGGGAACATCCATTCACCCCTCCACTTT
TRBV7-2	-	TRBJ1-1	14	-	CASSLAWTDTEAFF	TGTGCCAGCAGCTTAGCGTGGACGGACACTGAAGCTTTCTTT
TRBV4-1	TRBD2	TRBJ2-1	16	-	CASSWVTSGSYNEQFF	TGCGCCAGCAGCTGGGTAACTAGCGGGTCCTACAATGAGCAGTTCTTC
TRBV30	-	TRBJ1-1	13	few	CAWSLTANTEAFF	TGTGCCTGGAGCCTGACAGCTAACACTGAAGCTTTCTTT
TRBV7-2	TRBD1	TRBJ2-7	15	-	CASSATWTGSYEQYF	TGTGCCAGCAGCGCAACTTGGACAGGGTCCTACGAGCAGTACTTC
TRBV15	TRBD2	TRBJ2-5	16	-	CATSREREMAGETQYF	TGTGCCACCAGCAGAGAGCGGGAGATGGCGGGAGAGACCCAGTACTTC
TRBV10-3	TRBD2	TRBJ2-7	14	-	CAISGSSGSYEQYF	TGTGCCATCAGTGGCTCCAGCGGGAGCTACGAGCAGTACTTC
TRBV29-1	-	TRBJ1-2	13	-	CSAKSGENYGYTF	TGCAGCGCTAAATCGGGGGAAAACTATGGCTACACCTTC
TRBV5-1	-	TRBJ1-1	15	-	CASSLVGGSYTEAFF	TGCGCCAGCAGCTTGGTGGGGGGCAGTTACACTGAAGCTTTCTTT
TRBV20-1	-	TRBJ1-1	11	-	CSANNGGEAFF	TGCAGTGCCAACAACGGGGGGGAAGCTTTCTTT
TRBV21-1	-	TRBJ2-7	17	-	CASSKGRWTGPTGEQYF	TGTGCCAGCAGCAAAGGGAGGTGGACAGGGCCAACCGGCGAGCAGTACTTC
TRBV2	-	TRBJ2-3	14	-	CASIFTVSTDTQYF	TGTGCCAGCATTTTTACGGTGAGCACAGATACGCAGTATTTT
TRBV9	-	TRBJ2-1	18	-	CASSVAPSVADPYNEQFF	TGTGCCAGCAGCGTAGCCCCCTCGGTAGCGGATCCCTACAATGAGCAGTTCTTC
TRBV4-2	-	TRBJ2-1	13	-	CASSQPGYNEQFF	TGTGCCAGCAGCCAACCGGGGTACAATGAGCAGTTCTTC
TRBV19	-	TRBJ2-1	14	-	CASSIDQVRTEQFF	TGTGCCAGTAGTATAGATCAAGTTCGAACTGAGCAGTTCTTC
TRBV2	TRBD1	TRBJ1-4	15	-	CASSERTGRGEKLFF	TGTGCCAGCAGTGAACGGACAGGGCGGGGAGAAAAACTGTTTTTT
TRBV28	TRBD1	TRBJ1-1	15	-	CASSLTGGIGTEAFF	TGTGCCAGCAGCCTCACAGGGGGCATAGGAACTGAAGCTTTCTTT
TRBV7-6	TRBD1	TRBJ2-2	17	once	CASSLVPGQANTGELFF	TGTGCCAGCAGCTTAGTCCCCGGACAGGCGAACACCGGGGAGCTGTTTTTT
TRBV5-1	TRBD1	TRBJ1-1	17	-	CASSLVETGGLNTEAFF	TGCGCCAGCAGCTTGGTTGAGACAGGGGGGCTGAACACTGAAGCTTTCTTT
TRBV6-6	TRBD1	TRBJ1-2	14	-	CASSRQGNIYGYTF	TGTGCCAGCAGTCGACAGGGAAACATATATGGCTACACCTTC
TRBV15	-	TRBJ1-1	15	-	CATSRDIQLNTEAFF	TGTGCCACCAGCAGAGATATACAGTTGAACACTGAAGCTTTCTTT
TRBV6-5	TRBD1	TRBJ2-5	16	-	CASSSPPGQTGETQYF	TGTGCCAGCAGTTCTCCTCCGGGACAGACGGGAGAGACCCAGTACTTC
TRBV5-1	TRBD2	TRBJ2-1	17	once	CTSSLAGTSRLIGEQFF	TGCACCAGCAGCTTGGCCGGGACTAGCCGTCTAATCGGTGAGCAGTTCTTC
TRBV4-1	TRBD1	TRBJ2-3	15	-	CASSHRDSQGDTQYF	TGCGCCAGCAGCCACCGGGACAGCCAGGGTGATACGCAGTATTTT